Listed here are 8 T cell receptor beta chains from one sample, sequenced in a study of T cells in narcolepsy. The assay was immunoSEQ multiplex PCR, and TCRdb's table has in-frame clones only and misses some. The repertoire has tens of thousands of clones, approximately 81% of them found once; the top ten carry about 4.4%. The specimen sequenced was memory (CD45RA-) CD4+ T cells from blood. The origin of the receptors is a human donor in good health.

This chain connects TRBV6-5 to TRBJ2-7; D may be TRBD1 (7 bases). The CDR3 extends over 16 amino acids. Trimming removed 2 bases from V and 1 base from J, with 15 bases in between. The germline V gene has CDR1 MNHEY and CDR2 SVGAGI. CDR3 bases: TGTGCCAGCAGTTACCCATCACAGGGGACTTCCTACGAGCAGTACTTC. Translated: CASSYPSQGTSYEQYF.

The rearrangement joins TRBV7-9 to TRBJ1-1, with TRBD1 as a possible D gene (5 bases). Trimming took 3 bases from V and 4 from J, leaving 12 bases between them. The CDR3 totals 14 residues. From germline, CDR1 is SEHNR and CDR2 FQNEAQ (reference sequence). Here the CDR3 DNA reads TGTGCCAGCAGCTTTTTCGCCCAGGGCACTGAAGCTTTCTTT. Translation gives CASSFFAQGTEAFF.

V usage is TRBV20-1 and J usage is TRBJ2-3; D might be TRBD2 (5 bases). There are 11 residues in the CDR3. Trimming removed 8 bases at V and 11 bases at J, with 17 bases between. The germline CDR1 and CDR2 sequences are DFQATT and SNEGSKA (reference sequence). The CDR3 coding sequence is TGCAGTACCCTAGCTCGGGATTGGCAGTATTTT. It is translated as CSTLARDWQYF.

The chain recombines TRBV7-2 with TRBJ1-1; no clear D gene. V gave up 5 bases and J gave up 5 bases, with 18 bases separating them. The CDR3 sequence is 15 residues long. Germline assignment: CDR1 SGHTA and CDR2 FQGNSA. CDR3 nucleotide sequence: TGTGCCAGCAGCGCCCTAGTCGGGTCTGCGACTGAAGCTTTCTTT. Residues: CASSALVGSATEAFF.

The chain has TRBV25-1 and TRBJ2-7, with TRBD1 matching 12 bases. The germline V gene has CDR1 MGHDK and CDR2 SYGVNS. The CDR3 loop spans 15 amino acids. The ends lost 5 bases at V and 3 bases at J; junction bases unmatched: 5. This chain's CDR3 is CASSRGQGAIYEQYF. Written as DNA, the CDR3 is TGTGCCAGCAGTAGGGGACAGGGGGCGATCTACGAGCAGTACTTC.

This clone showed up just once. The gene calls are TRBV7-7 and TRBJ2-5, with TRBD1 matching over 9 bases. This CDR3 comprises 15 residues. CDR1 and CDR2 from the germline V gene are SSHAT and FNYEAQ (reference sequence). V was clipped by 5 bases and J by 5 bases; unmatched bases: 9. The CDR3 DNA is TGTGCCAGCAGCCTTGGGACAGGGAGAGGGGAGACCCAGTACTTC. It is translated as CASSLGTGRGETQYF.

The V and J genes are TRBV5-1 and TRBJ1-4, with D perhaps TRBD1 (5 bases). V lost 6 bases to trimming and J lost 1 base, with 10 bases between them. The CDR3 totals 14 residues. CDR1 and CDR2 from the germline V gene are SGHRS and YFSETQ. The CDR3, as DNA: TGCGCCAGCAACCCCGGGGGAACTAATGAAAAACTGTTTTTT. Its translation is CASNPGGTNEKLFF. The full variable domain, completed using reference TRBV5-1 and TRBJ1-4, is KAGVTQTPRYLIKTRGQQVTLSCSPISGHRSVSWYQQTPGQGLQFLFEYFSETQRNKGNFPGRFSGRQFSNSRSEMNVSTLELGDSALYLCASNPGGTNEKLFFGSGTQLSVL.

The rearrangement joins TRBV7-2 to TRBJ2-7, with 8 bases identical to TRBD1. With V trimmed by 4 bases and J by 3 bases, 5 bases remained unmatched. This CDR3 contains 14 residues. Germline V CDR1 and CDR2: SGHTA, FQGNSA. CDR3 loop: CASSSGTGFYEQYF. The CDR3 bases are TGTGCCAGCAGCTCCGGGACAGGTTTCTACGAGCAGTACTTC.